The clone carrying this T cell receptor beta chain was counted only a few times. Its antigen is currently unknown. The source of the sample is a study of blood T cells in healthy people across ages. The study drew donors from healthy Caucasian individuals in Russia aged about 6 to 100. A sample-barcoded 5' primer and a J-beta primer mix were used in a second PCR of roughly 7 to 11 cycles. Each CDR3 protein gets one entry after TCRdb re-called the 5' RACE reads with MiXCR. The profile shows under 1,000,000 distinct CDR3 sequences, 35% to 60% of them singletons. V lost 5 bases and J lost 8, with 19 bases in between. The CDR3 length is 15 residues. Germline CDR1 SGHTA, CDR2 FQGNSA. Study-wide results and caveats: A greater number of naive CD4+ cells and higher diversity distinguished long-lived donors from aged donors. Older age went with lower TCR beta diversity per million T cells, in a roughly linear way.

The clonotype originates from a man older than 75 in good health. This chain uses TRBV7-2 with TRBJ2-1, with a possible D match to TRBD2 (6 bases). Sequencing was done on a sample of blood. The DNA for the CDR3 is TGTGCCAGCAGCCCCTCGGCAACTAGCAGCTATGAGCAGTTCTTC. This codes for CASSPSATSSYEQFF.